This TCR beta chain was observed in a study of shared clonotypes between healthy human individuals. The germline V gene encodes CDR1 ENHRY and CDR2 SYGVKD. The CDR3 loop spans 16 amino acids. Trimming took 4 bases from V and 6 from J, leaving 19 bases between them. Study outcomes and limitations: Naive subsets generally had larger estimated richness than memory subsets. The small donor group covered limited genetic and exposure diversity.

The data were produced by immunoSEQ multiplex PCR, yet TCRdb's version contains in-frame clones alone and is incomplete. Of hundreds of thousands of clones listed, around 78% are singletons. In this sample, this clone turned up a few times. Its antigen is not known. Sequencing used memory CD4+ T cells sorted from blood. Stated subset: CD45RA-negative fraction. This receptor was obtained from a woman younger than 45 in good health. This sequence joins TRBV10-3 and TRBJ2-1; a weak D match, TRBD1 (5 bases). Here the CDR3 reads CAISGANRYNANEQFF. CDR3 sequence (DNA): TGTGCCATCAGTGGGGCTAACAGGTATAACGCCAATGAGCAGTTCTTC.